This T cell receptor (beta chain) was found in a study of T cells after yellow fever vaccination. In the study overall: The SMART-Seq v4 Ultra Low Input method served to prepare the low-cell-number fractions.

This CDR3 has 15 amino acids. Trimming took 0 bases from V and 2 from J; bases not matched to a gene: 3. There are a few counts of this clonotype. Its antigen is unknown. Notes on the study in general: The appearance of a small share of clonotypes in both CD4 and CD8 compartments was observed. The booster response re-showed most primary clones: around 96% CD4, almost 90% CD8.

5'RACE template switching added a universal primer site and UMIs to TCR cDNA. TCRdb used MiXCR to reprocess the 5' RACE reads, holding one entry per CDR3 protein. The table has 320,000 or so distinct CDR3 sequences, roughly 8% seen once. This TCR derives from a man aged 18 to 29 who received the YFV17D yellow fever vaccine. The chain couples TRBV12-3 or TRBV12-4 to TRBJ2-5; TRBD2 agrees at 7 bases. Here the sequenced sample was PBMCs, taken roughly 45 days after the first yellow fever vaccination. CDR3 coding DNA: TGTGCCAGCAGTTTAGCAGCGGGGTTACAAGAGACCCAGTACTTC. Translating gives CASSLAAGLQETQYF.